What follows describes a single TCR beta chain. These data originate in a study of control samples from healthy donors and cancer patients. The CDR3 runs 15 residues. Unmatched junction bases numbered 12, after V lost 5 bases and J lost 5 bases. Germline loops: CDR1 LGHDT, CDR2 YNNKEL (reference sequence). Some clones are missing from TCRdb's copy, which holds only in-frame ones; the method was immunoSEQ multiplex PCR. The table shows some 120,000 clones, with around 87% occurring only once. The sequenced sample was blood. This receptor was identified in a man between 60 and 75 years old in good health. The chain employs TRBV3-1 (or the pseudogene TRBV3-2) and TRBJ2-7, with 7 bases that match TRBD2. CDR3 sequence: CASSGIAGDVNEQYF. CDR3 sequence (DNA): TGTGCCAGCAGCGGCATAGCGGGTGACGTCAACGAGCAGTACTTC.